One sample yielded the 10 T cell receptor beta chains listed below, sequenced in a study of shared clonotypes between healthy human individuals. The naive CD8 subset, CD45RO-negative cells positively selected for CCR7, excluded terminally differentiated effector memory CD45RA+ cells. Assay used: immunoSEQ multiplex PCR; TCRdb lists only in-frame clones, some missing. The sample lists roughly 1,800,000 clones; approximately 94% were seen once. Sequencing input: naive CD8+ T cells sorted from blood. The origin of the receptors is a man between 18 and 35 years old in good health.

This rearrangement joins TRBV11-2 to TRBJ2-7; TRBD1 agrees at 8 bases. The CDR3 loop spans 16 amino acids. The V gene end was trimmed by 5 bases and the J gene end by 7 bases; junction bases not matched to a gene: 16. Per germline, CDR1 SGHAT and CDR2 FQNNGV. The CDR3, as DNA: TGTGCCAGCAGCGGGGACGGGACAGGCAGGACGGGAGAGCAGTACTTC. This codes for CASSGDGTGRTGEQYF.

The V call is TRBV5-6, the J call TRBJ2-1; 10 bases align to TRBD1. CDR3 length equals 17 residues. From germline, CDR1 is SGHDT and CDR2 YYEEEE. The trim removed 5 bases at V and 6 bases at J, leaving 14 bases unmatched. For the CDR3, the DNA is TGTGCCAGCAGTTCCCCTGACCGGGACAGGGGTTTCAATGAGCAGTTCTTC. This sequence encodes CASSSPDRDRGFNEQFF.

The chain is built from TRBV13 and TRBJ2-7; 13 nucleotides line up with TRBD2. Germline V gives CDR1 PRHDT, CDR2 FYEKMQ (reference sequence). This CDR3 is 16 amino acids long. The V and J ends lost 0 bases and 3 bases, in that order; junction bases with no gene match: 2. CDR3 in DNA: TGTGCCAGCAGCTTAGGCGGACTAGCGGGAGTCTACGAGCAGTACTTC. Translating gives CASSLGGLAGVYEQYF.

The chain links TRBV4-3 to TRBJ1-1; D gene unclear. V was cut by 1 base and J by 4 bases, with 10 bases left in between. This CDR3 is 14 amino acids long. Germline CDR1 LGHNA, CDR2 YSLEER. CDR3 nucleotide sequence: TGCGCCAGCAGCCAAGGATGGGGTGGCACTGAAGCTTTCTTT. Encoded protein: CASSQGWGGTEAFF.

The chain has TRBV7-6 and TRBJ2-7; possible D gene TRBD1, 6 bases. The CDR3 length is 13 residues. Germline lookup yields CDR1 SGHVS and CDR2 FNYEAQ. The V end was cut by 5 bases, the J end by 2 bases, with 10 bases between. CDR3 sequence (DNA): TGTGCCAGCAGCCAAACAGGGACCTACGAGCAGTACTTC. It encodes CASSQTGTYEQYF.

The chain uses TRBV6-1 and TRBJ2-5; D could derive from TRBD1 or TRBD2 (5 bases each). The CDR3 is 15 residues long. Germline values: CDR1 MNHNS, CDR2 SASEGT. The V gene lost 8 bases and the J gene lost 5 bases, with 21 bases spanning the gap. The CDR3 DNA sequence: TGTGCCAGCGGGGGAGAGGGGTTCCTGGGGGAGACCCAGTACTTC. This sequence encodes CASGGEGFLGETQYF.

The chain joins TRBV5-6 to TRBJ1-3; D gene unclear. Per germline, CDR1 SGHDT and CDR2 YYEEEE. The CDR3 is 15 residues long. Trimming took 0 bases from V and 3 from J, leaving 10 bases between them. The CDR3 DNA reads TGTGCCAGCAGCTTGGGTCCTTCCATTGGAAACACCATATATTTT. It encodes CASSLGPSIGNTIYF.

The DNA for the CDR3 is TGTGCCAGCAGTGTTCTCAGGGGGCCCCAAGAGACCCAGTACTTC. Translating it yields CASSVLRGPQETQYF. V is TRBV6-1 and J is TRBJ2-5; 8 bases align to TRBD1. J was trimmed by 1 base and V by 4 bases; bases with no gene match: 5. CDR1 is MNHNS, CDR2 SASEGT, per germline. This CDR3 is 15 amino acids long.

This chain links TRBV9 with TRBJ2-1, with TRBD2 identical over 8 bases. J lost 9 bases, V lost 0 bases, and 2 bases had no gene match. The CDR3 length is 13 residues. Germline V gene sequence: CDR1 SGDLS, CDR2 YYNGEE. The CDR3 reads CASSVGLASEQFF. DNA of the CDR3: TGTGCCAGCAGCGTAGGACTAGCGTCTGAGCAGTTCTTC. The full variable domain, rest sourced from reference TRBV9 and TRBJ2-1, is DSGVTQTPKHLITATGQRVTLRCSPRSGDLSVYWYQQSLDQGLQFLIQYYNGEERAKGNILERFSAQQFPDLHSELNLSSLELGDSALYFCASSVGLASEQFFGPGTRLTVL.

This chain joins TRBV6-5 and TRBJ2-1; 7 bases fit TRBD2. The germline V gene has CDR1 MNHEY and CDR2 SVGAGI. The CDR3 runs to 14 residues. The V gene end was trimmed by 7 bases and the J gene end by 10 bases; junction bases not matched to a gene: 13. The CDR3 spells CASTLWEGNGEQFF. The CDR3 DNA sequence: TGTGCCAGCACCCTTTGGGAGGGGAATGGGGAGCAGTTCTTC.